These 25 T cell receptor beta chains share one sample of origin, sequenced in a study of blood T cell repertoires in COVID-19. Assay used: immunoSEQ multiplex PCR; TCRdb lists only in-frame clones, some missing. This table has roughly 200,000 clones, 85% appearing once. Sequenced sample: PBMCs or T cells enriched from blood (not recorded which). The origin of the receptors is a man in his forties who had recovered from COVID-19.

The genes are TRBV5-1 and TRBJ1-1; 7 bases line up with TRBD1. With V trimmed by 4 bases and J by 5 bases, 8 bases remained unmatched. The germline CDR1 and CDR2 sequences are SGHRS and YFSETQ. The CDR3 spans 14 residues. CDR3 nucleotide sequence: TGCGCCAGCAGCCTAACCGGGACAGAAACTGAAGCTTTCTTT. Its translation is CASSLTGTETEAFF.

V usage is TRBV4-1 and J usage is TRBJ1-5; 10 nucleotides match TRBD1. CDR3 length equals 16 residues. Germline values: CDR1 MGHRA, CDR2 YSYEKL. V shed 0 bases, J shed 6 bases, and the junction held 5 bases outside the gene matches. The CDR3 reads CASSQERTGGFQPQHF. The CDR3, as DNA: TGCGCCAGCAGCCAAGAACGGACAGGGGGATTTCAGCCCCAGCATTTT.

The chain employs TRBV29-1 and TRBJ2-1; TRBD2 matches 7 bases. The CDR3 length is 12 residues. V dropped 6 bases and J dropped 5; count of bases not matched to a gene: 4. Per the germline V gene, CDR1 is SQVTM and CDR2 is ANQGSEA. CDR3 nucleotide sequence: TGCAGCGTCTGGGGAGGGAACAATGAGCAGTTCTTC. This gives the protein CSVWGGNNEQFF.

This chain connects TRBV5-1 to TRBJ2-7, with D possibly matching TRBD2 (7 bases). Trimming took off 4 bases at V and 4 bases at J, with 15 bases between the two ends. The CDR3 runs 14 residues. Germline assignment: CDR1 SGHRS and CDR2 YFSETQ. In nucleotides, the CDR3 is TGCGCCAGCAGCGTTGGGGGGGCCTTGTACGAGCAGTACTTC. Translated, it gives CASSVGGALYEQYF.

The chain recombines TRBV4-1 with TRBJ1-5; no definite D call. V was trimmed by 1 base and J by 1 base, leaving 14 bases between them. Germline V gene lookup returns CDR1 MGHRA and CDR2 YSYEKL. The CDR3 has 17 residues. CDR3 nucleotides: TGCGCCAGCAGCCAAGTACGGGGAATCAGGAGCAATCAGCCCCAGCATTTT. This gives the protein CASSQVRGIRSNQPQHF.

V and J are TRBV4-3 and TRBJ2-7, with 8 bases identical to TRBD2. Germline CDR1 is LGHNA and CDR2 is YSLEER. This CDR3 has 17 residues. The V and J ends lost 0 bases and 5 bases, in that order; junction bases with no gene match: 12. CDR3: CASSQDWTGGPLNEQYF. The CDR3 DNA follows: TGCGCCAGCAGCCAAGATTGGACGGGAGGGCCTTTAAACGAGCAGTACTTC.

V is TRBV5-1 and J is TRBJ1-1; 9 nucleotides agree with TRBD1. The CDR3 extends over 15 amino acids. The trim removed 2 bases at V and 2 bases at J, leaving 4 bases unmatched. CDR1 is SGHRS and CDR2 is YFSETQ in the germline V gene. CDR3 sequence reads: CASSFLTGGNTEAFF. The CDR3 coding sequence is TGCGCCAGCAGCTTTCTTACAGGGGGCAACACTGAAGCTTTCTTT.

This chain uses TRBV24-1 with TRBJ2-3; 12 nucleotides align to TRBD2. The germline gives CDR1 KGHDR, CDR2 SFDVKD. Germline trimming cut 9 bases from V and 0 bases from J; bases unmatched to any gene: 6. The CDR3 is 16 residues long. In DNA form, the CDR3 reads TGTGCCACCGCAATGGGGACTAGCGGGAGCACAGATACGCAGTATTTT. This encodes CATAMGTSGSTDTQYF.

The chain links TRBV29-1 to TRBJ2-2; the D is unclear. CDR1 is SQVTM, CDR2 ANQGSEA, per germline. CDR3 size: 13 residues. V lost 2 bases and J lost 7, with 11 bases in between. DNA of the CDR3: TGCAGCGTTGAACCCAGGTTTAACGGGGAGCTGTTTTTT. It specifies CSVEPRFNGELFF.

CDR3 amino acids: CSVSTSSGRADTQYF. CDR3 DNA: TGCAGCGTTTCGACAAGTAGCGGGAGGGCAGATACGCAGTATTTT. The gene calls are TRBV29-1 and TRBJ2-3, with 11 bases fitting TRBD2. The CDR3 contains 15 residues. The V gene end was trimmed by 5 bases and the J gene end by 4 bases; junction bases not matched to a gene: 8. Germline V gives CDR1 SQVTM, CDR2 ANQGSEA.

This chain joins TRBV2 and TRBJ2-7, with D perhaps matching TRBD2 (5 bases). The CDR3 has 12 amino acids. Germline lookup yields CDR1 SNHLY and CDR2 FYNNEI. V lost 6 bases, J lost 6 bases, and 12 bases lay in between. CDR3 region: CASSREPGEQYF. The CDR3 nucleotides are TGTGCCAGCAGCCGGGAACCCGGCGAGCAGTACTTC. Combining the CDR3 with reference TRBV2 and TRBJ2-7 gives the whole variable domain EPEVTQTPSHQVTQMGQEVILRCVPISNHLYFYWYRQILGQKVEFLVSFYNNEISEKSEIFDDQFSVERPDGSNFTLKIRSTKLEDSAMYFCASSREPGEQYFGPGTRLTVT.

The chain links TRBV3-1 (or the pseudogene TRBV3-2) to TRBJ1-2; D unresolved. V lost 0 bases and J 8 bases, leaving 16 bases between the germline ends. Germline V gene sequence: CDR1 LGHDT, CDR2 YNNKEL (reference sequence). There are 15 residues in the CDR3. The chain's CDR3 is CASSQDQIRSLGYTF. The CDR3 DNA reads TGTGCCAGCAGCCAAGATCAAATCAGGTCCCTAGGCTACACCTTC.

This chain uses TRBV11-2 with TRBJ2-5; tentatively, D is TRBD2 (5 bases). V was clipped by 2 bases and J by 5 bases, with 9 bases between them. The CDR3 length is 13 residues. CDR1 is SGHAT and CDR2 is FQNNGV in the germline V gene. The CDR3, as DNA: TGTGCCAGCAGCTTATGGACGGGGGAGACCCAGTACTTC. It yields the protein CASSLWTGETQYF.

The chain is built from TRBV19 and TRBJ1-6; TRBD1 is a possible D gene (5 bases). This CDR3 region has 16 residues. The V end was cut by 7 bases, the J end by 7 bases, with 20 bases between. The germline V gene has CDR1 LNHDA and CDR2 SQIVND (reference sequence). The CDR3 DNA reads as TGTGCCAGTACCCTCGTTATGGCAGGGCTGAATTCACCCCTCCACTTT. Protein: CASTLVMAGLNSPLHF.

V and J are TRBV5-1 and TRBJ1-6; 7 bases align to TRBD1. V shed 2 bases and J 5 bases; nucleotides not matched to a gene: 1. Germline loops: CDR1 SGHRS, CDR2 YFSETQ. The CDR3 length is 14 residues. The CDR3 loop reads CASSFQGDNSPLHF. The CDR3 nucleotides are TGCGCCAGCAGCTTCCAGGGGGATAATTCACCCCTCCACTTT.

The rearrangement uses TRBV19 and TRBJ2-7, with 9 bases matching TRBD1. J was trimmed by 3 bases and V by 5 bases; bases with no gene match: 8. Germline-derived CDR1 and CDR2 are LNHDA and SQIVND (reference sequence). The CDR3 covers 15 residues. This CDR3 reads CASSVGQGLIYEQYF. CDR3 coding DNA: TGTGCCAGTAGTGTGGGACAGGGCCTGATCTACGAGCAGTACTTC.

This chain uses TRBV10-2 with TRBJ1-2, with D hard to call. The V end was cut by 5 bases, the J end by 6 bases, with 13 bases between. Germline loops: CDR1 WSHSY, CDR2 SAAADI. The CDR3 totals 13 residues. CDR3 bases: TGCGCCAGCAGTTACCCGAGTGGAGATGGCTACACCTTC. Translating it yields CASSYPSGDGYTF.

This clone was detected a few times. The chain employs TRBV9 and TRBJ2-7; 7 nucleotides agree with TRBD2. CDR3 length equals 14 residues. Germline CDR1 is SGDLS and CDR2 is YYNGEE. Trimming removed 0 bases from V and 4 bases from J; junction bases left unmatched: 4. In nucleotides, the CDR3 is TGTGCCAGCAGCGTAGGCGGGAGTGATTACGAGCAGTACTTC. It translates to CASSVGGSDYEQYF.

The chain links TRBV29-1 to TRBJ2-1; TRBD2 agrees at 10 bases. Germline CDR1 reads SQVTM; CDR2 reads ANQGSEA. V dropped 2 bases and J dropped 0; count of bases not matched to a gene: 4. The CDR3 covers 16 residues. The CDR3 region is CSVELAGAHSYNEQFF. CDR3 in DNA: TGCAGCGTTGAACTAGCGGGAGCCCACTCCTACAATGAGCAGTTCTTC.

The CDR3 coding sequence is TGCGCCAGCAGTAGGCTAGCTCAGGTCAATGAGCAGTTCTTC. It encodes CASSRLAQVNEQFF. This chain uses TRBV5-1 with TRBJ2-1, with a possible D match to TRBD2 (5 bases). The germline V and J ends were trimmed by 5 bases and 6 bases, with 15 bases remaining between them. This CDR3 contains 14 residues. The V gene's germline CDR1 is SGHRS and CDR2 YFSETQ.

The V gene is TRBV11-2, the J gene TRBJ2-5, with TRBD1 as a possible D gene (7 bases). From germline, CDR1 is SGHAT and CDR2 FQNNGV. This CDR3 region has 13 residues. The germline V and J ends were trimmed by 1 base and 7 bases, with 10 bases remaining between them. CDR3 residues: CASSLGQGGTQYF. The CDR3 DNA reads TGTGCCAGCAGCTTAGGACAGGGAGGGACCCAGTACTTC.

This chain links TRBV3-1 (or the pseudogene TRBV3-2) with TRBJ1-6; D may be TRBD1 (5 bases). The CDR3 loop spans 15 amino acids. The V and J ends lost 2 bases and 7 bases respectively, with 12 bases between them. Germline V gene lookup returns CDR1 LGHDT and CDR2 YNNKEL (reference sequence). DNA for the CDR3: TGTGCCAGCAGCCAATTGGGACGGGAGAATTCACCCCTCCACTTT. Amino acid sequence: CASSQLGRENSPLHF.

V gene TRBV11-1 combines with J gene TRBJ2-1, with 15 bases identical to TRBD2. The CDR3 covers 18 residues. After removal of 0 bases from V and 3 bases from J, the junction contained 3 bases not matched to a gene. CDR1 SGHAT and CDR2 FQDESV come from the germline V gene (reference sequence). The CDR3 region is CASSLARTSGGVYNEQFF. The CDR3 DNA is TGTGCCAGCAGCTTAGCCCGGACTAGCGGGGGGGTCTACAATGAGCAGTTCTTC.

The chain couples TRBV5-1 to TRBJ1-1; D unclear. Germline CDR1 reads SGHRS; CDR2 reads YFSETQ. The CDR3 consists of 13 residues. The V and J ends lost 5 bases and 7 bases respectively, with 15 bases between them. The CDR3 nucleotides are TGCGCCAGCAGTCGTGGGGAGTATTTTGAAGCTTTCTTT. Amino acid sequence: CASSRGEYFEAFF.

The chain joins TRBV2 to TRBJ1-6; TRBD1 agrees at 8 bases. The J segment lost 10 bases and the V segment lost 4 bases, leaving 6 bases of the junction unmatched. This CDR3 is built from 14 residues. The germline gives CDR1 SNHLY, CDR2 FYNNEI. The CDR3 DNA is TGTGCCAGCAGTGTGGACAGGGTAGAATCACCCCTCCACTTT. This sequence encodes CASSVDRVESPLHF.